The rows below give T cell receptor beta chains drawn from one sample of a study of blood T cell repertoires in COVID-19. The table came from immunoSEQ multiplex PCR; TCRdb's copy has only in-frame clones and leaves some out. The table lists 95,000 to 150,000 clones, 84% of them singletons, with around 3.9% in the top ten. Sequenced: PBMCs or T cells enriched from blood (not recorded which). The receptors stem from a woman aged 25-40 years who had recovered from COVID-19. The CDR3 runs from the conserved cysteine through the conserved F or W. The D gene is left open where the match is weak. The size of a clone is reported for some rows only, either as once, few or many, or as a class for expanded clones.

j_gene: TRBJ2-1
v_gene: TRBV28
d_gene: .
abundance: once
len: 15
CDR3aa: CASSGGGSGYNEQFF
CDR3nt: TGTGCCAGCAGTGGTGGGGGTAGCGGTTACAATGAGCAGTTCTTC

j_gene: TRBJ1-1
v_gene: TRBV18
d_gene: .
abundance: .
len: 13
CDR3aa: CASSFQMNTEAFF
CDR3nt: TGTGCCAGCTCGTTCCAAATGAACACTGAAGCTTTCTTT

j_gene: TRBJ1-6
v_gene: TRBV7-9
d_gene: .
abundance: .
len: 12
CDR3aa: CASSSINSPLHF
CDR3nt: TGTGCCAGCAGCAGCATCAATTCACCCCTCCACTTT

j_gene: TRBJ2-7
v_gene: TRBV2
d_gene: TRBD1
abundance: few
len: 15
CDR3aa: CASSAGTGTSYEQYF
CDR3nt: TGTGCCAGCAGTGCCGGGACAGGGACCTCCTACGAGCAGTACTTC

j_gene: TRBJ2-1
v_gene: TRBV11-2
d_gene: .
abundance: .
len: 14
CDR3aa: CASRYRGAYNEQFF
CDR3nt: TGTGCCAGCCGCTACCGGGGGGCTTACAATGAGCAGTTCTTC

j_gene: TRBJ2-7
v_gene: TRBV20-1
d_gene: .
abundance: .
len: 12
CDR3aa: CSASPSSYEQYF
CDR3nt: TGCAGTGCTAGTCCTAGTTCCTACGAGCAGTACTTC

j_gene: TRBJ1-5
v_gene: TRBV27
d_gene: .
abundance: once
len: 15
CDR3aa: CASSRRTASNQPQHF
CDR3nt: TGTGCCAGCAGTCGTCGGACAGCCAGCAATCAGCCCCAGCATTTT

j_gene: TRBJ2-3
v_gene: TRBV5-5
d_gene: .
abundance: .
len: 13
CDR3aa: CASSLGRSDTQYF
CDR3nt: TGTGCCAGCAGCTTGGGGCGGTCAGATACGCAGTATTTT

j_gene: TRBJ2-1
v_gene: TRBV30
d_gene: .
abundance: .
len: 14
CDR3aa: CAWSDWSSYNEQFF
CDR3nt: TGTGCCTGGAGCGACTGGAGCTCCTACAATGAGCAGTTCTTC

j_gene: TRBJ1-1
v_gene: TRBV5-1
d_gene: .
abundance: .
len: 13
CDR3aa: CASNTRTGTEAFF
CDR3nt: TGCGCCAGCAACACCCGGACGGGGACTGAAGCTTTCTTT

j_gene: TRBJ2-7
v_gene: TRBV4-3
d_gene: .
abundance: .
len: 15
CDR3aa: CASSQERVPSYEQYF
CDR3nt: TGCGCCAGCAGCCAAGAGAGGGTTCCTTCCTACGAGCAGTACTTC

j_gene: TRBJ2-3
v_gene: TRBV7-9
d_gene: TRBD2
abundance: .
len: 15
CDR3aa: CASSATSGSSDTQYF
CDR3nt: TGTGCCAGCAGCGCGACTAGCGGGTCTTCAGATACGCAGTATTTT

j_gene: TRBJ1-2
v_gene: TRBV5-6
d_gene: TRBD1
abundance: .
len: 16
CDR3aa: CASSLDWDRADYGYTF
CDR3nt: TGTGCCAGCAGCTTGGATTGGGACAGGGCGGACTATGGCTACACCTTC

j_gene: TRBJ2-7
v_gene: TRBV7-2
d_gene: TRBD2
abundance: few
len: 16
CDR3aa: CASSLRASGSSYEQYF
CDR3nt: TGTGCCAGCAGCTTAAGGGCTAGCGGGAGCTCCTACGAGCAGTACTTC

j_gene: TRBJ1-1
v_gene: TRBV6-4
d_gene: TRBD1
abundance: .
len: 14
CDR3aa: CASSANTGGTEAFF
CDR3nt: TGTGCCAGCAGTGCCAATACAGGGGGCACTGAAGCTTTCTTT

j_gene: TRBJ1-1
v_gene: TRBV19
d_gene: TRBD1
abundance: .
len: 15
CDR3aa: CASSITGTGGTEAFF
CDR3nt: TGTGCCAGTAGTATCACCGGGACAGGGGGCACTGAAGCTTTCTTT

j_gene: TRBJ1-6
v_gene: TRBV2
d_gene: TRBD1
abundance: .
len: 14
CDR3aa: CASIGQGSDSPLHF
CDR3nt: TGTGCCAGCATTGGACAGGGGTCTGATTCACCCCTCCACTTT

j_gene: TRBJ2-1
v_gene: TRBV7-3
d_gene: TRBD1
abundance: .
len: 12
CDR3aa: CASSSTTGEKFF
CDR3nt: TGTGCCAGCAGTTCGACGACAGGGGAGAAGTTCTTC

j_gene: TRBJ1-2
v_gene: TRBV11-3
d_gene: .
abundance: .
len: 14
CDR3aa: CASSRGADNYGYTF
CDR3nt: TGTGCCAGCAGCCGAGGAGCGGACAACTATGGCTACACCTTC

j_gene: TRBJ1-1
v_gene: TRBV6-5
d_gene: .
abundance: .
len: 12
CDR3aa: CASSYSQTEAFF
CDR3nt: TGTGCCAGCAGTTACTCTCAGACTGAAGCTTTCTTT

j_gene: TRBJ1-1
v_gene: TRBV28
d_gene: .
abundance: .
len: 13
CDR3aa: CASSLSSVTEAFF
CDR3nt: TGTGCCAGCAGTTTATCGTCGGTCACTGAAGCTTTCTTT

j_gene: TRBJ1-4
v_gene: TRBV30
d_gene: .
abundance: .
len: 15
CDR3aa: CAWSVMGPTNEKLFF
CDR3nt: TGTGCCTGGAGTGTAATGGGGCCCACTAATGAAAAACTGTTTTTT

j_gene: TRBJ1-2
v_gene: TRBV5-4
d_gene: .
abundance: .
len: 13
CDR3aa: CASSLQGNYGYTF
CDR3nt: TGTGCCAGCAGCTTGCAGGGGAACTATGGCTACACCTTC

j_gene: TRBJ2-1
v_gene: TRBV7-3
d_gene: .
abundance: .
len: 14
CDR3aa: CASSFGGTNNEQFF
CDR3nt: TGTGCCAGCAGCTTCGGAGGGACCAACAATGAGCAGTTCTTC

j_gene: TRBJ2-1
v_gene: TRBV5-4
d_gene: TRBD2
abundance: .
len: 19
CDR3aa: CASSRNPPPGSGRAAEQFF
CDR3nt: TGTGCCAGCAGCCGGAACCCTCCCCCGGGGAGCGGGAGGGCCGCTGAGCAGTTCTTC

j_gene: TRBJ1-1
v_gene: TRBV5-1
d_gene: .
abundance: few
len: 14
CDR3aa: CASSFGVRGTEAFF
CDR3nt: TGCGCCAGCAGCTTTGGGGTAAGGGGCACTGAAGCTTTCTTT

j_gene: TRBJ2-6
v_gene: TRBV6-5
d_gene: .
abundance: .
len: 15
CDR3aa: CASSRGISGANVLTF
CDR3nt: TGTGCCAGCAGTCGCGGGATCTCTGGGGCCAACGTCCTGACTTTC

j_gene: TRBJ2-7
v_gene: TRBV10-3
d_gene: .
abundance: few
len: 15
CDR3aa: CAISDADRPPYEQYF
CDR3nt: TGTGCCATCAGTGACGCCGACAGACCTCCCTACGAGCAGTACTTC

j_gene: TRBJ2-5
v_gene: TRBV10-3
d_gene: .
abundance: .
len: 17
CDR3aa: CAISESNRGYFGETQYF
CDR3nt: TGTGCCATCAGTGAGTCGAACCGGGGATATTTCGGAGAGACCCAGTACTTC

j_gene: TRBJ2-3
v_gene: TRBV2
d_gene: .
abundance: .
len: 13
CDR3aa: CATRASRTDTQYF
CDR3nt: TGTGCCACCCGGGCTAGCCGCACAGATACGCAGTATTTT

j_gene: TRBJ2-5
v_gene: TRBV7-8
d_gene: TRBD2
abundance: .
len: 15
CDR3aa: CASSSEGLAGETQYF
CDR3nt: TGTGCCAGCAGCTCCGAGGGACTAGCGGGAGAGACCCAGTACTTC

j_gene: TRBJ1-5
v_gene: TRBV7-9
d_gene: .
abundance: .
len: 12
CDR3aa: CASSLTGQPQHF
CDR3nt: TGTGCCAGCAGCTTAACTGGTCAGCCCCAGCATTTT

j_gene: TRBJ2-2
v_gene: TRBV6-4
d_gene: TRBD2
abundance: few
len: 15
CDR3aa: CASSETSGNTGELFF
CDR3nt: TGTGCCAGCAGTGAGACTAGCGGGAACACCGGGGAGCTGTTTTTT